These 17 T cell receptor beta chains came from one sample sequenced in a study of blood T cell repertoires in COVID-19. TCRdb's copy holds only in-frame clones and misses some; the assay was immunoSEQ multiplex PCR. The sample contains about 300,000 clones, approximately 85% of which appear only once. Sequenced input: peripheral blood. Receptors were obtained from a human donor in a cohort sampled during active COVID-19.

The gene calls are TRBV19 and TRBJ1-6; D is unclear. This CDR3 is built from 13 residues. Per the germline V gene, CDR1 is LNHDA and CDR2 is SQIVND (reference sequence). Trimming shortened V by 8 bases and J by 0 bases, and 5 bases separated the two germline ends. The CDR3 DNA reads TGTGCCAGTGGGAGCTCCTATAATTCACCCCTCCACTTT. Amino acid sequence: CASGSSYNSPLHF.

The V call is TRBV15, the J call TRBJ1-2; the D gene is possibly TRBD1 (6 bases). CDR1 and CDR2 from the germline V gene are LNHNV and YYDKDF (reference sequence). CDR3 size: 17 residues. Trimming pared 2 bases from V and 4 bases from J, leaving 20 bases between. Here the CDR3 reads CATSRPLDRTMGYGYTF. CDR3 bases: TGTGCCACCAGCAGACCCCTCGACAGGACGATGGGCTATGGCTACACCTTC.

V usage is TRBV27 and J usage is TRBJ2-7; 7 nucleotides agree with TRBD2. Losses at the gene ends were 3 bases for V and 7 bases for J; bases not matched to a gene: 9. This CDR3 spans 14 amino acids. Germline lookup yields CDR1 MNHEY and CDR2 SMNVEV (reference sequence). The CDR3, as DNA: TGTGCCAGCAGTTTTCGGGCAGGGAGGGGTGAGCAGTACTTC. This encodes CASSFRAGRGEQYF.

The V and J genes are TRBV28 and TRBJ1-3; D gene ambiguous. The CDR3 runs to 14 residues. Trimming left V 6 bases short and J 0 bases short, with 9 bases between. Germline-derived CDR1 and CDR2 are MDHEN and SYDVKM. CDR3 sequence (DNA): TGTGCCAGCAGCCCATTGAGCTCTGGAAACACCATATATTTT. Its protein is CASSPLSSGNTIYF.

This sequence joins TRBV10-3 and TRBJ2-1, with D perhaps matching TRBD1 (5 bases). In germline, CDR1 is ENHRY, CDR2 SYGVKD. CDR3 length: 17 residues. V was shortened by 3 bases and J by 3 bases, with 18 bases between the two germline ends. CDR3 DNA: TGTGCCATCAGTGAAACTGTTCAGGGATCTTACTACAATGAGCAGTTCTTC. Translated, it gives CAISETVQGSYYNEQFF.

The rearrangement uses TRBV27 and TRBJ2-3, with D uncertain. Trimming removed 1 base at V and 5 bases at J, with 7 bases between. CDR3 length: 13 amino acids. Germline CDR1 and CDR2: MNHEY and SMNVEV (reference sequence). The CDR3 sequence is CASSLLTGDTQYF. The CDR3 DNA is TGTGCCAGCAGTTTATTAACGGGAGATACGCAGTATTTT.

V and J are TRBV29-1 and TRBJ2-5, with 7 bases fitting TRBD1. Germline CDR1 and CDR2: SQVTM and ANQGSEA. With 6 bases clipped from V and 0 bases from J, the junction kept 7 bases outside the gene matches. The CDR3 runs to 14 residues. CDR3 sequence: CSVPLRGNQETQYF. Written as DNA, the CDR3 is TGCAGCGTACCGCTCAGGGGGAACCAAGAGACCCAGTACTTC.

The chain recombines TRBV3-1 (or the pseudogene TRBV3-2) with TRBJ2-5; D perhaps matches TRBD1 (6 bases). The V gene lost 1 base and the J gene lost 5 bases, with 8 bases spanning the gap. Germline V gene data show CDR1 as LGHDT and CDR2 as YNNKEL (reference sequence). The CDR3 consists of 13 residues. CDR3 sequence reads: CASSQGTGETQYF. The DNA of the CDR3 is TGTGCCAGCAGCCAAGGAACAGGGGAGACCCAGTACTTC.

The DNA of the CDR3 is TGTGCCAGTAGTGGTTCGTCCGGGACAATGACCTACGAGCAGTACTTC. Amino acids: CASSGSSGTMTYEQYF. The V call is TRBV19, the J call TRBJ2-7; weak D call: TRBD1 (6 bases). Germline CDR1 reads LNHDA; CDR2 reads SQIVND (reference sequence). V dropped 5 bases and J dropped 2 bases, with 19 bases sitting between them. The CDR3 runs 16 residues.

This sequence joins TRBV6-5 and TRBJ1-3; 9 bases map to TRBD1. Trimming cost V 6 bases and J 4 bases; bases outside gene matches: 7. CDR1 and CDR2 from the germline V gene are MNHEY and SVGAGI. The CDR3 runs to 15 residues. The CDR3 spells CASRQTGTGGNTIYF. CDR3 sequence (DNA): TGTGCCAGCAGGCAAACCGGGACAGGGGGAAACACCATATATTTT.

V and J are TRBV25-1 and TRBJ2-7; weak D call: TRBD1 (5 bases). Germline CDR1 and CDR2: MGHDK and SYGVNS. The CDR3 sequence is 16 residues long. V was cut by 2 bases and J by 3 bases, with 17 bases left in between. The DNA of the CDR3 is TGTGCCAGCAGTGAAGGTTTTAGGACAACTGACTACGAGCAGTACTTC. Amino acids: CASSEGFRTTDYEQYF.

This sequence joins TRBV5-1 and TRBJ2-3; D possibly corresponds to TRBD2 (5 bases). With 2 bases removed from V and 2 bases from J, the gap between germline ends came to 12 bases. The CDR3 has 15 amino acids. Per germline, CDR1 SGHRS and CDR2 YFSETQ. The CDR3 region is CASSFERRNTDTQYF. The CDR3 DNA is TGCGCCAGCAGCTTCGAGCGGAGGAACACAGATACGCAGTATTTT. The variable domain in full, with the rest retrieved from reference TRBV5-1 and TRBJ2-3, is KAGVTQTPRYLIKTRGQQVTLSCSPISGHRSVSWYQQTPGQGLQFLFEYFSETQRNKGNFPGRFSGRQFSNSRSEMNVSTLELGDSALYLCASSFERRNTDTQYFGPGTRLTVL.

This chain's CDR3 is CASSQEQGDTEAFF. CDR3 nucleotide sequence: TGCGCCAGCAGCCAAGAACAGGGAGACACTGAAGCTTTCTTT. This chain connects TRBV4-3 to TRBJ1-1, with D possibly being TRBD1 (6 bases). The germline V gene has CDR1 LGHNA and CDR2 YSLEER. The CDR3 has 14 residues. V was pared by 0 bases and J by 3 bases, with 8 bases between.

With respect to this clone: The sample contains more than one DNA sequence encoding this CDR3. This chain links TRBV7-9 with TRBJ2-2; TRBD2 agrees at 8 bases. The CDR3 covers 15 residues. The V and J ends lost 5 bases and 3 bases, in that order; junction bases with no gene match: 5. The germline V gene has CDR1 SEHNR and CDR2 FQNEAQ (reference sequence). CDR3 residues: CASSRTSGDTGELFF. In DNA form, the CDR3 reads TGTGCCAGCAGCCGTACTAGCGGAGACACCGGGGAGCTGTTTTTT.

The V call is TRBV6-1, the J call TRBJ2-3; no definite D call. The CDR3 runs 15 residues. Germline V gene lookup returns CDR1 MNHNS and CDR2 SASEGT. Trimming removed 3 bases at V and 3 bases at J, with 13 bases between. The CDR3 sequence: CASSDPTTVTDTQYF. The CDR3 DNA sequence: TGTGCCAGCAGTGACCCAACCACGGTTACAGATACGCAGTATTTT.

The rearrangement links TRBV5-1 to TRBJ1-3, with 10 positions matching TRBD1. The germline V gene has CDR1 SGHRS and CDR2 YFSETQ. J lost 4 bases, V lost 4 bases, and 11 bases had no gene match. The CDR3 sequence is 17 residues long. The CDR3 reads CASSQVPPGQGGNTIYF. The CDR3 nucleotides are TGCGCCAGCAGCCAAGTGCCTCCGGGACAGGGGGGAAACACCATATATTTT.

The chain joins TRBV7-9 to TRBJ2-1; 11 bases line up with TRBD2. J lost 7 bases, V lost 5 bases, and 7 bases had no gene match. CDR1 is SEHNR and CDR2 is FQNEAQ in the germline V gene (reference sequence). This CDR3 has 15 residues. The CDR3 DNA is TGTGCCAGCAGCCTTAGCGGGAGGGCCAGTAATGAGCAGTTCTTC. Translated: CASSLSGRASNEQFF.